The 18 T cell receptor beta chains below come from one sample, sequenced in a study of blood T cells in healthy people across ages. The use of a sample-barcoded 5' primer and a J-beta primer mix characterized a second PCR of roughly 6 to 11 cycles. TCRdb itself ran the 5' RACE reads through MiXCR, one entry per CDR3 protein. This table holds about 640,000 distinct CDR3 sequences, 58% found once. Sequencing was carried out using blood. Receptors were obtained from a man aged 60-69 years in good health.

In this sample, this clonotype turned up a few times. The chain recombines TRBV11-2 with TRBJ2-1; D is uncertain. V was shortened by 1 base and J by 4 bases, with 8 bases between the two germline ends. The length of the CDR3 is 14 residues. Germline lookup yields CDR1 SGHAT and CDR2 FQNNGV. The CDR3 is CASSLATKYNEQFF. CDR3 sequence (DNA): TGTGCCAGCAGCTTAGCAACAAAATACAATGAGCAGTTCTTC.

The chain is built from TRBV5-1 and TRBJ1-4; 10 nucleotides align to TRBD1. CDR3 length: 14 residues. Trimming at V came to 8 bases and at J to 6 bases, leaving 7 bases not matched to a gene. Germline CDR1 and CDR2: SGHRS and YFSETQ. CDR3 protein: CASTPGQGYEKLFF. CDR3 DNA: TGCGCCAGTACCCCGGGACAGGGGTATGAAAAACTGTTTTTT.

This clonotype showed up just a few times. This chain links TRBV6-1 with TRBJ1-1; TRBD1 might be the D (5 bases). This CDR3 comprises 14 residues. V was clipped by 3 bases and J by 1 base, with 9 bases between them. Germline assignment: CDR1 MNHNS and CDR2 SASEGT. Written as DNA, the CDR3 is TGTGCCAGCAGTGAGGCGCAGGGGAACACTGAAGCTTTCTTT. Its translation: CASSEAQGNTEAFF.

In regard to this clonotype: A much larger clone is a single base away; this may be a read error. This chain links TRBV12-3 or TRBV12-4 with TRBJ2-6; D may be TRBD1 (6 bases). This CDR3 region has 14 residues. Between the trimmed V and J ends, which lost 6 bases and 0 bases, there was a span of 6 bases. This chain's CDR3 is CASRDSSGANVLTF. CDR3 DNA: TGTGCCAGCAGGGACAGCTCTGGGGCCAACGTCCTGACTTTC.

This clonotype was detected only a few times. This chain connects TRBV28 to TRBJ2-5; 9 nucleotides agree with TRBD2. After removal of 5 bases from V and 5 bases from J, the junction contained 6 bases not matched to a gene. Looked up from germline, CDR1 is MDHEN and CDR2 is SYDVKM. The CDR3 totals 14 residues. The CDR3 DNA reads as TGTGCCAGCAGTCCCTCCAGCGGGGGGGAGACCCAGTACTTC. It yields the protein CASSPSSGGETQYF.

This clonotype came up many times. The rearrangement joins TRBV7-2 to TRBJ2-5; D is ambiguous. Germline lookup yields CDR1 SGHTA and CDR2 FQGNSA. The CDR3 extends over 13 amino acids. Trimming took off 6 bases at V and 1 base at J, with 9 bases between the two ends. The CDR3 DNA is TGTGCCAGCAGTTTCGCAGGCCAAGAGACCCAGTACTTC. Translated: CASSFAGQETQYF.

This clonotype has a handful of counts. V usage is TRBV29-1 and J usage is TRBJ2-4; D might be TRBD2 (5 bases). CDR1 is SQVTM, CDR2 ANQGSEA, per germline. This CDR3 contains 12 residues. V was clipped by 6 bases and J by 9 bases, with 15 bases between them. CDR3 sequence reads: CSVGVLSGIQYF. The CDR3 DNA reads as TGCAGCGTCGGGGTCTTATCAGGCATTCAGTACTTC. The full variable domain, its missing parts supplied by reference TRBV29-1 and TRBJ2-4, is SAVISQKPSRDICQRGTSLTIQCQVDSQVTMMFWYRQQPGQSLTLIATANQGSEATYESGFVIDKFPISRPNLTFSTLTVSNMSPEDSSIYLCSVGVLSGIQYFGAGTRLSVL.

This clonotype was seen a handful of times. The J gene is TRBJ1-4, the V gene TRBV28; D might be TRBD1 (6 bases). The germline CDR1 and CDR2 sequences are MDHEN and SYDVKM. The ends were cut back, 7 bases at V and 5 bases at J, with 14 bases in the middle. This CDR3 has 14 amino acids. This chain's CDR3 is CASTLGQRNEKLFF. The DNA for the CDR3 is TGTGCCAGCACGTTAGGACAGAGAAATGAAAAACTGTTTTTT.

This clonotype was picked up a small number of times. This sequence joins TRBV7-2 and TRBJ2-5, with 7 bases identical to TRBD2. The V segment lost 6 bases and the J segment 3 bases; nucleotides outside the gene matches: 4. Germline-derived CDR1 and CDR2 are SGHTA and FQGNSA. The CDR3 runs to 13 residues. CDR3 bases: TGTGCCAGCAGAGCCAGCGGGGAAGAGACCCAGTACTTC. Translated: CASRASGEETQYF.

V gene TRBV6-5 combines with J gene TRBJ2-5, with TRBD1 matching over 8 bases. The CDR3 covers 15 residues. Losses at the gene ends were 5 bases for V and 9 bases for J; bases not matched to a gene: 14. Germline lookup yields CDR1 MNHEY and CDR2 SVGAGI. The CDR3: CASSRGQESNQPQYF. The CDR3 coding sequence is TGTGCCAGCAGTAGGGGACAGGAGAGCAATCAGCCCCAGTACTTC.

The rearrangement uses TRBV29-1 and TRBJ2-3; no firm D call. The CDR3 is 12 amino acids. Germline V gene data show CDR1 as SQVTM and CDR2 as ANQGSEA. With 8 bases removed from V and 3 bases from J, the gap between germline ends came to 12 bases. CDR3 DNA sequence: TGCAGCATTGTGCAGGCGACAGATACGCAGTATTTT. Protein: CSIVQATDTQYF.

The CDR3 DNA sequence: TGCGCCAGCAGCCAAGATCCTGGGACTAGCGGGGGAAGGAATGAGCAGTTCTTC. Translating it yields CASSQDPGTSGGRNEQFF. This sequence joins TRBV4-1 and TRBJ2-1; the match to TRBD2 covers 14 bases. The V and J ends lost 0 bases and 7 bases, in that order; junction bases with no gene match: 8. The germline V gene encodes CDR1 MGHRA and CDR2 YSYEKL. There are 18 residues in the CDR3.

Details on this clonotype: This may arise from a read error, as a much more abundant clone is one base away. The genes are TRBV5-1 and TRBJ2-3; D is possibly TRBD1 or TRBD2 (5 bases each). Trimming removed 4 bases from V and 5 bases from J, with 14 bases in between. CDR3 size: 14 residues. Germline V gene lookup returns CDR1 SGHRS and CDR2 YFSETQ. The CDR3 region has the DNA TGCGCCAGCAGCGTGTCGGGGCGGAGAGATACGCAGTATTTT. Translating it yields CASSVSGRRDTQYF.

V gene TRBV27 combines with J gene TRBJ2-1; D unresolved. Trimming took 2 bases from V and 3 from J, leaving 17 bases between them. The CDR3 length is 17 residues. Germline V CDR1 and CDR2: MNHEY, SMNVEV (reference sequence). In DNA form, the CDR3 reads TGTGCCAGCAGTTTACCGCTGGTCTCCCCAAGCTACAATGAGCAGTTCTTC. The encoded protein is CASSLPLVSPSYNEQFF.

This clonotype has a handful of counts. The chain uses TRBV5-1 and TRBJ1-2; D is unclear. V was clipped by 0 bases and J by 1 base, with 4 bases between them. The CDR3 covers 13 residues. Per germline, CDR1 SGHRS and CDR2 YFSETQ. This chain's CDR3 is CASSLEDNYGYTF. The CDR3 region has the DNA TGCGCCAGCAGCTTGGAGGATAACTATGGCTACACCTTC.

The rearrangement joins TRBV29-1 to TRBJ2-3; D remains unclear. Germline assignment: CDR1 SQVTM and CDR2 ANQGSEA. The CDR3 sequence is 11 residues long. The V end was cut by 6 bases, the J end by 2 bases, with 6 bases between. This CDR3 is CSVKTTDTQYF. CDR3 in DNA: TGCAGCGTGAAGACCACAGATACGCAGTATTTT.

The CDR3 sequence: CSVVELAGAEQYF. CDR3 bases: TGCAGCGTTGTGGAGCTAGCGGGGGCCGAGCAGTACTTC. V is TRBV29-1 and J is TRBJ2-7, with 10 bases matching TRBD2. The CDR3 runs 13 residues. The germline V gene has CDR1 SQVTM and CDR2 ANQGSEA. The V gene end was trimmed by 4 bases and the J gene end by 6 bases; junction bases not matched to a gene: 6.

This rearrangement joins TRBV7-2 to TRBJ2-1; TRBD2 matches at 11 bases. The CDR3 covers 14 residues. V trimming: 6 bases; J trimming: 4 bases; junction bases outside the gene matches: 2. From germline, CDR1 is SGHTA and CDR2 FQGNSA. Written as DNA, the CDR3 is TGTGCCAGCAGGACTAGCGGGGCATACAATGAGCAGTTCTTC. It specifies CASRTSGAYNEQFF.